Reported below is one T cell receptor (beta chain). Its cognate antigen is unknown. Sequenced by immunoSEQ multiplex PCR; TCRdb stores in-frame clones only, minus some. Among 150,000 to 180,000 clones listed, 70% to 90% were seen once. The germline V gene encodes CDR1 SGDLS and CDR2 YYNGEE. CDR3 length: 18 amino acids. The ends were cut back, 0 bases at V and 2 bases at J, with 20 bases in the middle. This sample is part of a study of cytomegalovirus exposure and HLA in healthy donors. Study-level findings and limits: TCR sequences were mostly rare, though some public TCRs occurred in many donors. The study listed 164 cytomegalovirus-associated TCR beta chains.

This chain uses TRBV9 with TRBJ1-2; D call uncertain. The specimen was PBMCs. The receptor was isolated from a man younger than 35 in good health and CMV-seropositive. This chain's CDR3 is CASSVGWPGEDPNYGYTF. CDR3 DNA sequence: TGTGCCAGCAGCGTAGGGTGGCCCGGGGAGGACCCAAACTATGGCTACACCTTC.